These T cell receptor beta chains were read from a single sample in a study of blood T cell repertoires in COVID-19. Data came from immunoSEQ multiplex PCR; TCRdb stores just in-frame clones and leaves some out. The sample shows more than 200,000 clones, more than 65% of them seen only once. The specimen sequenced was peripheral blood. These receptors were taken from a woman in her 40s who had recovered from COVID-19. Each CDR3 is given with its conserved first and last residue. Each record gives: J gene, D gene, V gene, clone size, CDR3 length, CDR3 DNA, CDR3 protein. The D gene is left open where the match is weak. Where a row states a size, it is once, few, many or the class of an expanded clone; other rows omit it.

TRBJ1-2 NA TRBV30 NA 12 TGTGCCTGGAGTGTAGCAGGTTATGGCTACACCTTC CAWSVAGYGYTF
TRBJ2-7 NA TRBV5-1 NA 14 TGCGCCAGCAGCTTCCAGGGGTTAGGGTACGAGCAGTACTTC CASSFQGLGYEQYF
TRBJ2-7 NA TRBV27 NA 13 TGTGCCAGCAGCTTGGCAGGGCCCTACGAGCAGTACTTC CASSLAGPYEQYF
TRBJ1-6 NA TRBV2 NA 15 TGTGCCAGCAGTGAAGAGTTCGGGGATAATTCACCCCTCCACTTT CASSEEFGDNSPLHF
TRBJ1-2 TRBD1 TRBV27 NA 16 TGTGCCAGCAGTTTATCGGTTTCTGGGACAGGGACTGGCTACACCTTC CASSLSVSGTGTGYTF
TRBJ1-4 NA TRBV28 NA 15 TGTGCCAGCAGTTTCTTCGACAGCTCTAATGAAAAACTGTTTTTT CASSFFDSSNEKLFF
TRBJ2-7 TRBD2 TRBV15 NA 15 TGTGCCACCAGCCGAACTAGCGCCTCATTCTACGAGCAGTACTTC CATSRTSASFYEQYF
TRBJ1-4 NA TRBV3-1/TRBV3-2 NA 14 TGTGCCAGCAGCCAGAGGTCCCAGGGCGCGGAACTGTTTTTT CASSQRSQGAELFF
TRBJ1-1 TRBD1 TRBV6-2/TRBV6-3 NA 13 TGTGCCAGCAGTGAGGGACAGGGGGCGATGGCTTTCTTT CASSEGQGAMAFF
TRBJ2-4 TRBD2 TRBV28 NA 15 TGTGCCAGCAGCCCTACCCTAGCGGGGGGGGACATTCAGTACTTC CASSPTLAGGDIQYF
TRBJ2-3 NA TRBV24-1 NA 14 TGTGCCACCCGCGGAATCCTTGACTCTGATACGCAGTATTTT CATRGILDSDTQYF
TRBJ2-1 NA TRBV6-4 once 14 TGTGCCAGCAGTGAAACGGACTGGAACAATGAGCAGTTCTTC CASSETDWNNEQFF
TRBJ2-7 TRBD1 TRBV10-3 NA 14 TGTGCCATCAGTGAGTCACAGGGGTGGTACGAGCAGTACTTC CAISESQGWYEQYF
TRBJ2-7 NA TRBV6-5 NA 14 TGTGCCAGCGCAGGGTATGGAACCTTCTACGAGCAGTACTTC CASAGYGTFYEQYF
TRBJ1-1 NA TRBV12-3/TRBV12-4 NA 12 TGTGCCAGCAGAGCGGGTGACACTGAAGCTTTCTTT CASRAGDTEAFF
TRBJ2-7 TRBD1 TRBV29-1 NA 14 TGCAGCGTTGAAGAAGGGGGCAGGGGTTACGAGCAGTACTTC CSVEEGGRGYEQYF
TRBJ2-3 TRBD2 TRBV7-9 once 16 TGTGCCAGCAGCCATCCACTAGCGGGGGGTGTGGATACGCAGTATTTT CASSHPLAGGVDTQYF
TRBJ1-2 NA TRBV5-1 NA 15 TGCGCCAGCAGCTTGGATCCGGGACATCAGTCTGGCTACACCTTC CASSLDPGHQSGYTF
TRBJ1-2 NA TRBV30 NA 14 TGTGCCTGGAGTGTGGGGGCAGGTGCGTTTGGCTACACCTTC CAWSVGAGAFGYTF
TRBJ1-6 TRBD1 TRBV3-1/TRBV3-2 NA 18 TGTGCCAGCAGCCAAGAACAACCTTGGACAGGGCCAGATTCACCCCTCCACTTT CASSQEQPWTGPDSPLHF
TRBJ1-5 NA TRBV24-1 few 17 TGTGCCACCAGTGATTTGTTTCGTTTCAGGGGCAATCAGCCCCAGCATTTT CATSDLFRFRGNQPQHF
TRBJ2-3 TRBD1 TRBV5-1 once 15 TGCGCCAGCAGCTCCGGGACAGGGGCAACAGATACGCAGTATTTT CASSSGTGATDTQYF
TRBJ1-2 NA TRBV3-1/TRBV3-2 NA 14 TGTGCCAGCAGCCAAGCGGCGACAGACTATGGCTACACCTTC CASSQAATDYGYTF
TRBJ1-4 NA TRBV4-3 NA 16 TGCGCCAGCAGCCAAGATTACATGCAATATAATGAAAAACTGTTTTTT CASSQDYMQYNEKLFF
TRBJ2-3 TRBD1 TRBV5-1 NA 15 TGCGCCAGCAGCAGAACGGGACAGTCGACAGATACGCAGTATTTT CASSRTGQSTDTQYF
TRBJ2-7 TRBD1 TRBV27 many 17 TGTGCCAGCAGCTTAGACAGGGGAATCGTTAAAGGCTACGAGCAGTACTTC CASSLDRGIVKGYEQYF
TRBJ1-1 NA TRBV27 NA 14 TGTGCCAGCACCCTAAGTCAGGGAGGCACTGAAGCTTTCTTT CASTLSQGGTEAFF
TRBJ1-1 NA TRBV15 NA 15 TGTGCCACCAGCAGCCGGACAGCCTCATACACTGAAGCTTTCTTT CATSSRTASYTEAFF
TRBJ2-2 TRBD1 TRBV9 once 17 TGTGCCAGCAGCGGATCGGACAGGCCACCAAACACCGGGGAGCTGTTTTTT CASSGSDRPPNTGELFF
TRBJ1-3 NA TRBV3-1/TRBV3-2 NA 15 TGTGCCAGCAGCCAAGAAACGGGTCGCGGAAACACCATATATTTT CASSQETGRGNTIYF
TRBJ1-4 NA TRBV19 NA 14 TGTGCCAGTAGTCTTCAGACAGAGAATGAAAAACTGTTTTTT CASSLQTENEKLFF
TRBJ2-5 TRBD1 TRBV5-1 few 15 TGCGCCAGCAGCCAAGGACAGGCCGGTCAAGAGACCCAGTACTTC CASSQGQAGQETQYF
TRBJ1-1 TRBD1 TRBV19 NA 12 TGTGCCAGTAACGCAGGGGGGACTGAAGCTTTCTTT CASNAGGTEAFF
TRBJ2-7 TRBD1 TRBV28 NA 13 TGTGCCACCCACAGGGGCGACTCCTACGAGCAGTACTTC CATHRGDSYEQYF
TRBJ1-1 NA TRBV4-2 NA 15 TGTGCCAGCAGCCAAGTAGGGGGAGGGTACACTGAAGCTTTCTTT CASSQVGGGYTEAFF
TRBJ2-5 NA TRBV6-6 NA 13 TGTGCCATTCTCAGCGAGACCCAAGAGACCCAGTACTTC CAILSETQETQYF
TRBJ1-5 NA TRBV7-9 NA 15 TGTGCCAGCAGCTTCGGGTTTGCTAGCAATCAGCCCCAGCATTTT CASSFGFASNQPQHF
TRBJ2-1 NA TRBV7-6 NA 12 TGTGCCAGCAGCACACTGGGGGGTGAGCAGTTCTTC CASSTLGGEQFF
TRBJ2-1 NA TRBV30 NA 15 TGTGCCTCCCTCAGGGGAATGAGCTCCTACAATGAGCAGTTCTTC CASLRGMSSYNEQFF
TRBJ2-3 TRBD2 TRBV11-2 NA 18 TGTGCCAGCAGCTCCACTTCTCTAGCGGGGGGGCGGGTAGATACGCAGTATTTT CASSSTSLAGGRVDTQYF
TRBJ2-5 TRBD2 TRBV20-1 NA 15 TGCAGTGCTAGTTATAGCGGGGGGGCCTGGGAGACCCAGTACTTC CSASYSGGAWETQYF